One sample yielded the 11 T cell receptor beta chains listed below, sequenced in a study of blood T cells in healthy people across ages. Next came a second PCR, run for 7 to 11 cycles, which used a sample-barcoded 5' primer along with a J-beta primer mix. A single record per CDR3 protein comes from TCRdb applying MiXCR to the 5' RACE reads. The sample lists hundreds of thousands of distinct CDR3 sequences, about 59% seen once, with about a quarter in the top ten. The sequencing sample was made of blood. The source of these receptors is a man younger than 45 in good health.

This clonotype has a handful of counts. The chain uses TRBV10-3 and TRBJ2-3, with 9 bases fitting TRBD1. The CDR3 consists of 16 residues. Germline V gene lookup returns CDR1 ENHRY and CDR2 SYGVKD. The junction had 2 bases not matched to a gene; V was cut back by 0 bases and J by 1 base. CDR3 sequence (DNA): TGTGCCATCAGTGAGTCGGGACAGGGAGGCACAGATACGCAGTATTTT. Protein: CAISESGQGGTDTQYF.

Points on this clonotype: Relative to the germline gene, one junction end is altered; a read error may explain this. The CDR3 spells CANSQDPIEGETQYF. CDR3 coding DNA: TGTGCCAACAGCCAAGACCCCATTGAGGGAGAGACCCAGTACTTC. The genes are TRBV3-1 and TRBJ2-5; a possible D gene is TRBD2 (5 bases). Germline CDR1 is LGHDT and CDR2 is YNNKEL (reference sequence). There are 15 residues in the CDR3.

V gene TRBV7-2 combines with J gene TRBJ2-7; 7 nucleotides match TRBD1. Germline CDR1 reads SGHTA; CDR2 reads FQGNSA. There are 16 residues in the CDR3. J was trimmed by 7 bases and V by 7 bases; bases with no gene match: 19. CDR3 nucleotides: TGTGCCAGCACTAAAGGGGGCCTGGGACCCTACGGTGAGCAGTACTTC. This gives the protein CASTKGGLGPYGEQYF.

The chain employs TRBV5-1 and TRBJ2-3; TRBD1 aligns across 7 bases. The V and J ends lost 5 bases and 6 bases, in that order; junction bases with no gene match: 3. The CDR3 sequence is 12 residues long. The germline V gene has CDR1 SGHRS and CDR2 YFSETQ. CDR3 loop: CASRGGSDTQYF. The DNA for the CDR3 is TGCGCCAGCAGAGGGGGCAGCGATACGCAGTATTTT.

The chain uses TRBV5-1 and TRBJ2-1; 8 bases match TRBD1. CDR3 size: 15 residues. Germline V gene data show CDR1 as SGHRS and CDR2 as YFSETQ. Losses at the gene ends were 0 bases for V and 4 bases for J; bases not matched to a gene: 3. The CDR3 loop is CASSLEGQEYNEQFF. In nucleotides, the CDR3 is TGCGCCAGCAGCTTGGAGGGACAGGAATACAATGAGCAGTTCTTC.

This clonotype came up many times. CDR3 protein: CASSRTSGGYNEQFF. DNA of the CDR3: TGTGCCAGCAGCCGGACTAGCGGGGGCTACAATGAGCAGTTCTTC. This chain uses TRBV7-3 with TRBJ2-1; 13 nucleotides align to TRBD2. Per the germline V gene, CDR1 is SGHTA and CDR2 is FQGTGA. The length of the CDR3 is 15 residues. Trimming at V came to 5 bases and at J to 3 bases, leaving 1 base not matched to a gene.

This clonotype has more than one count but fewer than ten. With a much larger clone just one base away, this may be a read error. This chain uses TRBV29-1 with TRBJ2-7, with D possibly being TRBD2 (5 bases). Germline-derived CDR1 and CDR2 are SQVTM and ANQGSEA. The CDR3 is 11 amino acids. Trimming shortened V by 7 bases and J by 3 bases, and 10 bases separated the two germline ends. CDR3 DNA: TGCAGCGGTGTAGAGGGCTACGAGCAGTACTTC. Translating it yields CSGVEGYEQYF.

This clonotype has a handful of counts. This chain connects TRBV6-5 to TRBJ2-3; perhaps TRBD1 as D (6 bases). The CDR3 has 15 residues. V was pared by 6 bases and J by 3 bases, with 16 bases between. Germline V CDR1 and CDR2: MNHEY, SVGAGI. DNA of the CDR3: TGTGCCAGCAGCCAAACCAACAGGGAAACAGATACGCAGTATTTT. It codes for CASSQTNRETDTQYF.

The gene calls are TRBV9 and TRBJ2-1, with D possibly called TRBD1 or TRBD2 (5 bases each). CDR3 length: 18 residues. Germline V gene data show CDR1 as SGDLS and CDR2 as YYNGEE. Trimming pared 1 base from V and 0 bases from J, leaving 17 bases between. This CDR3 is CASSVRVGTESSYNEQFF. CDR3 nucleotides: TGTGCCAGCAGCGTACGGGTAGGGACGGAGAGCTCCTACAATGAGCAGTTCTTC.

This sequence joins TRBV3-1 and TRBJ2-1; 7 positions agree with TRBD2. Per the germline V gene, CDR1 is LGHDT and CDR2 is YNNKEL (reference sequence). This CDR3 is 17 amino acids long. The ends lost 0 bases at V and 8 bases at J; junction bases unmatched: 13. In nucleotides, the CDR3 is TGTGCCAGCAGCCAAGAGTTAAGAAGCGGGGATGTCTATGAGCAGTTCTTC. This codes for CASSQELRSGDVYEQFF.

The rearrangement joins TRBV9 to TRBJ2-1; 8 bases are shared with TRBD2. Germline values: CDR1 SGDLS, CDR2 YYNGEE. V dropped 5 bases and J dropped 2; count of bases not matched to a gene: 6. CDR3 length: 15 residues. CDR3 amino acids: CASRPGLATYNEQFF. Here the CDR3 DNA reads TGTGCCAGCAGGCCTGGACTAGCAACCTACAATGAGCAGTTCTTC.